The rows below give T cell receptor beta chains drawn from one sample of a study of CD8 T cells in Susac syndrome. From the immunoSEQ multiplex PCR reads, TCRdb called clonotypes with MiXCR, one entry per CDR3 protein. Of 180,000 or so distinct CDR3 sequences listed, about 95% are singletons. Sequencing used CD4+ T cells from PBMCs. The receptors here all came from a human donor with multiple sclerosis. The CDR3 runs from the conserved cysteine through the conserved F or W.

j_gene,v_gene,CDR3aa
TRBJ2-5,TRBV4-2,CASSQVPGLARGETQYF
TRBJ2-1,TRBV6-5,CASSVSGANYEQFF
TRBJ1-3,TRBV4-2,CASSQDVRGQGSGNTIYF
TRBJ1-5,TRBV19,CASSIVKDRNQPQHF
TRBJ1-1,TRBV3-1,CASSQTISRGRETEAFF
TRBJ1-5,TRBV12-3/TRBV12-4,CASSFGSNQPQHF
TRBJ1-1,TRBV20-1,CSARTGANTEAFF
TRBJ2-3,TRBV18,CASSPPVYDTQYF
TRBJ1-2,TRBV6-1,CASRDREGYTF
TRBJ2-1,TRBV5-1,CASSPDSGRAHSYNEQFF
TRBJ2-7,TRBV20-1,CSASKGIYEQYF
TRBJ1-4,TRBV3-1,CASSRGSASSEEKLFF
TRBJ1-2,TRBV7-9,CASTRALYGYTF
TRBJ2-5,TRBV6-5,CASSYSIDRTLQETQYF
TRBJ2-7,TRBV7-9,CASSSRLAVYEQYF
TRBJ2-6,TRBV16,CASSQNRVTSGANVLTF
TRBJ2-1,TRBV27,CASSSNSYNEQFF
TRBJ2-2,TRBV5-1,CASSRDTLMNTGELFF
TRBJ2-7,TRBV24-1,CATSDPRSLGYEQYF
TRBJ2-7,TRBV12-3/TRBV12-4,CASSSADSVEVEQYF
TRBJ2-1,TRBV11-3,CASSLAASGRYNEQFF
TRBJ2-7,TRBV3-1,CASSQGGTAPYEQYF
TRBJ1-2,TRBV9,CASRTGESYGYTF
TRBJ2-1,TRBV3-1,CASSPGRDRGNEQFF
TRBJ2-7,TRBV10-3,CAISEGTGQYF
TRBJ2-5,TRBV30,CAWSVRGGWVKTQYF
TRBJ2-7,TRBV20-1,CSARLAGLPYEQYF
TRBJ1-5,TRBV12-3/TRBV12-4,CASSDRLNQPQHF
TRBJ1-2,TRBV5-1,CASSLGQRLNYGYTF
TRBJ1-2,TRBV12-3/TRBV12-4,CASSFRGFYGYTF
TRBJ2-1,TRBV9,CASSVARQDNEQFF
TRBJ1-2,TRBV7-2,CASSPDRGGYTF
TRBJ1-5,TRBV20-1,CSAPGHPKGSNQPQHF